The 28 T cell receptor beta chains in this list originate from one sample, sequenced in a study of T cells after yellow fever vaccination. TCRdb passed the 5' RACE reads through MiXCR, listing each CDR3 protein once. This table has 300,000 to 350,000 distinct CDR3 sequences, over 3.5% appearing once. The sample here was PBMCs, taken 15 days after the yellow fever booster vaccination. The receptors here all came from a man between 18 and 35 years old who received the YFV17D yellow fever vaccine.

In its sample, this clonotype was seen many times. This chain connects TRBV4-1 to TRBJ1-6; D is undetermined. The CDR3 is made up of 16 amino acids. V was trimmed by 2 bases and J by 8 bases, leaving 16 bases between them. Germline-derived CDR1 and CDR2 are MGHRA and YSYEKL. The CDR3, as DNA: TGCGCCAGCAGCCAACCTCGGGAAGGGTGGGATTCACCCCTCCACTTT. This codes for CASSQPREGWDSPLHF.

This clonotype was seen a few times. The V and J genes are TRBV24-1 and TRBJ1-4, with D perhaps TRBD1 (6 bases). V was shortened by 7 bases and J by 1 base, with 12 bases between the two germline ends. The germline V gene encodes CDR1 KGHDR and CDR2 SFDVKD. The CDR3 is made up of 15 amino acids. CDR3 sequence reads: CATRALQGTNEKLFF. The CDR3 region has the DNA TGTGCCACCAGAGCCTTACAGGGAACTAATGAAAAACTGTTTTTT.

This clonotype was picked up a small number of times. J is TRBJ2-3 and V is TRBV5-1, with 13 bases aligning to TRBD2. V lost 5 bases to trimming and J lost 1 base; unmatched junction nucleotides: 16. Germline CDR1 and CDR2: SGHRS and YFSETQ. The CDR3 contains 20 residues. The chain's CDR3 is CASSKKNAGGLAGGTDTQYF. The CDR3 DNA follows: TGCGCCAGCAGTAAAAAAAACGCCGGAGGACTAGCGGGGGGCACAGATACGCAGTATTTT.

J is TRBJ1-4 and V is TRBV11-2; the D gene is possibly TRBD1 (5 bases). V was trimmed by 5 bases and J by 10 bases, leaving 20 bases between them. This CDR3 region has 15 residues. Germline values: CDR1 SGHAT, CDR2 FQNNGV. The DNA of the CDR3 is TGTGCCAGCAGCCTTAGCCGGGGCAGTTTAGGAAAACTGTTTTTT. Amino acid sequence: CASSLSRGSLGKLFF.

This clonotype has a count of ten or more. CDR3 sequence (DNA): TGTGCCAGCAGCCCACTATGGGCGAGCGGCACTGAAGCTTTCTTT. It specifies CASSPLWASGTEAFF. V and J are TRBV7-2 and TRBJ1-1; D is ambiguous. V shed 5 bases and J shed 4 bases, with 17 bases lying between them. This CDR3 region has 15 residues. CDR1 SGHTA and CDR2 FQGNSA come from the germline V gene.

V usage is TRBV4-3 and J usage is TRBJ1-4; no clear D. The CDR3 loop spans 15 amino acids. From germline, CDR1 is LGHNA and CDR2 YSLEER. V lost 5 bases and J lost 2, with 12 bases in between. CDR3 DNA: TGCGCCAGCAGCGAGGAGGGTGATACTAATGAAAAACTGTTTTTT. Amino acids: CASSEEGDTNEKLFF.

This clonotype came up many times. The chain employs TRBV20-1 and TRBJ2-3, with TRBD1 as a possible D gene (7 bases). Germline values: CDR1 DFQATT, CDR2 SNEGSKA (reference sequence). The V gene lost 6 bases and the J gene lost 3 bases, with 28 bases spanning the gap. This CDR3 is 18 amino acids long. Here the CDR3 reads CSALAGGTASFWTDTQYF. As DNA, the CDR3 is TGCAGTGCCCTAGCCGGAGGGACAGCGTCCTTTTGGACAGATACGCAGTATTTT.

V and J are TRBV24-1 and TRBJ2-5; TRBD2 is a possible D gene (5 bases). Germline V gene sequence: CDR1 KGHDR, CDR2 SFDVKD. Trimming stripped 6 bases from V and 4 bases from J, with 14 bases between. This CDR3 is built from 14 residues. Written as DNA, the CDR3 is TGTGCCACCAGTTCCGAGCTTGGAGGAGAGACCCAGTACTTC. It is translated as CATSSELGGETQYF.

A few counts support this clonotype. The rearrangement joins TRBV20-1 to TRBJ1-2; TRBD1 is a possible D gene (6 bases). Per the germline V gene, CDR1 is DFQATT and CDR2 is SNEGSKA (reference sequence). The CDR3 length is 14 residues. Trimming pared 6 bases from V and 4 bases from J, leaving 18 bases between. The CDR3 reads CSAGTTQLSYGYTF. As DNA, the CDR3 is TGCAGTGCCGGGACAACCCAGCTTTCCTATGGCTACACCTTC.

This clonotype came up a few times. This chain joins TRBV11-2 and TRBJ2-1, with D possibly being TRBD1 (5 bases). With 5 bases removed from V and 7 bases from J, the gap between germline ends came to 18 bases. The CDR3 extends over 15 amino acids. Germline CDR1 is SGHAT and CDR2 is FQNNGV. CDR3 bases: TGTGCCAGCAGCGGGGCGGCCTCAAAGGGGAATGAGCAGTTCTTC. Protein sequence: CASSGAASKGNEQFF.

J is TRBJ2-1 and V is TRBV5-4; 7 bases map to TRBD2. The CDR3 runs to 16 residues. J lost 0 bases, V lost 6 bases, and 9 bases had no gene match. The germline V gene encodes CDR1 SGHNT and CDR2 YYREEE (reference sequence). DNA for the CDR3: TGTGCCAGCACTTTGGAATCGGGGGGCTCCTACAATGAGCAGTTCTTC. This encodes CASTLESGGSYNEQFF.

This clonotype was found a few times. The J gene is TRBJ1-3, the V gene TRBV5-5; tentatively, D is TRBD1 (5 bases). The germline V gene encodes CDR1 SGHKS and CDR2 YYEKEE (reference sequence). The CDR3 extends over 19 amino acids. V lost 4 bases and J lost 0, with 23 bases in between. CDR3 loop: CASSPLFGGADISGNTIYF. The DNA for the CDR3 is TGTGCCAGCAGCCCGTTATTTGGAGGAGCGGACATCTCTGGAAACACCATATATTTT.

In DNA, the CDR3 is TGCAGTGCCAGCAGGCCAGAACCCCGTGGTGAGCAGTACTTC. Protein product: CSASRPEPRGEQYF. The chain carries TRBV20-1 and TRBJ2-7; no reliable D call. Germline CDR1 and CDR2: DFQATT and SNEGSKA (reference sequence). The length of the CDR3 is 14 residues. Trimming took off 6 bases at V and 7 bases at J, with 22 bases between the two ends.

This clonotype has at least ten counts. This sequence joins TRBV5-1 and TRBJ2-1; 7 nucleotides line up with TRBD1. Germline CDR1 and CDR2: SGHRS and YFSETQ. Trimming at V came to 0 bases and at J to 4 bases, leaving 4 bases not matched to a gene. The CDR3 extends over 15 amino acids. The CDR3 coding sequence is TGCGCCAGCAGCTTGGACGAGGGACAGTACAATGAGCAGTTCTTC. This encodes CASSLDEGQYNEQFF.

The chain employs TRBV5-1 and TRBJ2-5; D might be TRBD1 or TRBD2, each matching 6 bases. The CDR3 consists of 14 residues. Trimming took off 4 bases at V and 4 bases at J, with 14 bases between the two ends. Germline V gene lookup returns CDR1 SGHRS and CDR2 YFSETQ. The CDR3 DNA follows: TGCGCCAGCAGCGGGGGGCAGGTGTCAGAGACCCAGTACTTC. This gives the protein CASSGGQVSETQYF.

This clonotype appeared many times. The chain carries TRBV5-1 and TRBJ1-1, with TRBD1 matching 8 bases. The germline CDR1 and CDR2 sequences are SGHRS and YFSETQ. The ends lost 4 bases at V and 1 base at J; junction bases unmatched: 3. CDR3 size: 14 residues. The CDR3 sequence: CASSDGQGNTEAFF. In nucleotides, the CDR3 is TGCGCCAGCAGCGACGGACAGGGGAACACTGAAGCTTTCTTT.

This chain joins TRBV7-2 and TRBJ2-5, with 9 bases matching TRBD2. Germline CDR1 SGHTA, CDR2 FQGNSA. The CDR3 spans 15 residues. The V and J ends lost 2 bases and 5 bases, in that order; junction bases with no gene match: 6. For the CDR3, the DNA is TGTGCCAGCAGCTTACAAGCGGGGGGCGGGGAGACCCAGTACTTC. This sequence encodes CASSLQAGGGETQYF.

The chain has TRBV4-1 and TRBJ1-5; D is unclear. Trimming removed 0 bases at V and 1 base at J, with 10 bases between. The CDR3 runs to 16 residues. CDR1 is MGHRA and CDR2 is YSYEKL in the germline V gene. This CDR3 reads CASSQEATWSNQPQHF. The CDR3 DNA sequence: TGCGCCAGCAGCCAAGAGGCGACCTGGAGCAATCAGCCCCAGCATTTT.

Only a few counts were recorded for this clonotype. Relative to the germline gene, one junction end is altered; a read error may explain this. The chain has TRBV27 and TRBJ2-1, with 7 bases aligning to TRBD2. The CDR3 runs to 15 residues. The germline V gene has CDR1 MNHEY and CDR2 SMNVEV (reference sequence). CDR3 protein: CASRWGGSSYHEQFF. The CDR3 bases are TGTGCCTCCCGGTGGGGCGGGAGCTCCTACCATGAGCAGTTCTTC.

This clonotype appeared many times. The V and J genes are TRBV29-1 and TRBJ2-4, with no clear D. The CDR3 is made up of 14 amino acids. Germline V gives CDR1 SQVTM, CDR2 ANQGSEA. V dropped 6 bases and J dropped 3 bases, with 15 bases sitting between them. The CDR3 is CSVRTPSGKNIQYF. The CDR3 coding sequence is TGCAGCGTACGCACGCCCTCGGGCAAAAACATTCAGTACTTC.

The chain uses TRBV18 and TRBJ1-5, with D tentatively TRBD1 (6 bases). From germline, CDR1 is KGHSH and CDR2 LQKENI. Trimming shortened V by 5 bases and J by 3 bases, and 11 bases separated the two germline ends. CDR3 length: 14 amino acids. CDR3 sequence reads: CASSSDRINQPQHF. In DNA, the CDR3 is TGTGCCAGCTCATCCGACAGGATCAATCAGCCCCAGCATTTT.

This clonotype was counted between two and nine times. V usage is TRBV6-6 and J usage is TRBJ1-2, with 7 positions matching TRBD1. CDR3 length: 15 residues. The V gene's germline CDR1 is MNHNY and CDR2 SVGAGI (reference sequence). Unmatched junction bases numbered 9, after V lost 2 bases and J lost 6 bases. Here the CDR3 reads CASSYLGTDYNGYTF. The DNA for the CDR3 is TGTGCCAGCAGTTACCTCGGGACAGACTATAATGGCTACACCTTC.

This clonotype was counted many times. This chain joins TRBV7-2 and TRBJ2-4; D remains ambiguous. V was trimmed by 2 bases and J by 5 bases, leaving 13 bases between them. This CDR3 is built from 15 residues. CDR1 and CDR2 (germline): SGHTA, FQGNSA. CDR3 sequence: CASSLSGDPENIQYF. CDR3 sequence (DNA): TGTGCCAGCAGCTTATCGGGTGACCCGGAAAACATTCAGTACTTC. The whole variable domain, remainder taken from reference TRBV7-2 and TRBJ2-4, is GAGVSQSPSNKVTEKGKDVELRCDPISGHTALYWYRQSLGQGLEFLIYFQGNSAPDKSGLPSDRFSAERTGGSVSTLTIQRTQQEDSAVYLCASSLSGDPENIQYFGAGTRLSVL.

This chain joins TRBV29-1 and TRBJ2-3; 7 bases match TRBD2. The junction had 2 bases not matched to a gene; V was cut back by 8 bases and J by 0 bases. The CDR3 is 12 residues long. CDR1 SQVTM and CDR2 ANQGSEA come from the germline V gene. The CDR3 DNA sequence: TGCAGCCTGGGGGGGAGCACAGATACGCAGTATTTT. The encoded protein is CSLGGSTDTQYF.

This clonotype occurred many times. The chain links TRBV5-1 to TRBJ2-5; no clear D gene. The V end was cut by 0 bases, the J end by 1 base, with 7 bases between. The CDR3 totals 14 residues. The germline gives CDR1 SGHRS, CDR2 YFSETQ. The CDR3 reads CASSLAYTQETQYF. The CDR3 coding sequence is TGCGCCAGCAGCTTGGCCTACACCCAAGAGACCCAGTACTTC.

CDR3 nucleotide sequence: TGCGCCAGCAGCCAAGTCAGCAGCGACAATGAGCAGTTCTTC. Amino acids: CASSQVSSDNEQFF. The chain couples TRBV4-3 to TRBJ2-1; D is uncertain. CDR3 length: 14 residues. Trimming took off 1 base at V and 5 bases at J, with 9 bases between the two ends. Germline V lookup: CDR1 LGHNA, CDR2 YSLEER.

This clonotype was seen repeatedly, ten times or more. CDR3 protein: CATRLGANTEAFF. In DNA, the CDR3 is TGTGCCACTCGCCTAGGGGCGAACACTGAAGCTTTCTTT. The rearrangement uses TRBV12-3 or TRBV12-4 and TRBJ1-1, with D perhaps matching TRBD1 (5 bases). Trimming removed 10 bases at V and 1 base at J, with 13 bases between. This CDR3 contains 13 residues.

This clonotype turned up a few times. The rearrangement links TRBV5-1 to TRBJ2-2; a possible D gene is TRBD2 (6 bases). CDR3 size: 14 residues. V was trimmed by 7 bases and J by 5 bases, leaving 15 bases between them. CDR1 and CDR2 (germline): SGHRS, YFSETQ. In DNA form, the CDR3 reads TGCGCCAGCCTACCGGAGGGACCAACCGGGGAGCTGTTTTTT. Residues: CASLPEGPTGELFF.